These 28 T cell receptor beta chains originate from one sample sequenced in a study of blood T cell repertoires in COVID-19. The table came from immunoSEQ multiplex PCR; TCRdb's copy has only in-frame clones and leaves some out. The table shows fewer than 350,000 clones, with around 85% occurring only once. The sequenced material came from PBMCs or T cells enriched from blood (not recorded which). Receptors were obtained from a woman aged 35 to 49 who had recovered from COVID-19.

The chain uses TRBV18 and TRBJ2-1, with TRBD1 matching over 10 bases. CDR1 and CDR2 (germline): KGHSH, LQKENI. CDR3 length: 14 residues. V gave up 3 bases and J gave up 5 bases; unmatched junction bases: 1. The CDR3 loop reads CASSPGTGDNEQFF. The CDR3 nucleotides read TGTGCCAGCTCACCCGGGACAGGGGACAATGAGCAGTTCTTC.

This clone was detected a few times. The chain employs TRBV24-1 and TRBJ1-4; the D is unclear. This CDR3 region has 13 residues. The V end was cut by 5 bases, the J end by 7 bases, with 10 bases between. Germline lookup yields CDR1 KGHDR and CDR2 SFDVKD. Written as DNA, the CDR3 is TGTGCCACCAGTGCCTCGGGTGGTGAAAAACTGTTTTTT. This translates into CATSASGGEKLFF.

This chain links TRBV30 with TRBJ2-2; D is unclear. Germline CDR1 and CDR2: GTSNPN and SVGIG (reference sequence). Trimming stripped 4 bases from V and 1 base from J, with 10 bases between. CDR3 length: 14 amino acids. The CDR3 region is CAWKRSGNTGELFF. The CDR3 nucleotides are TGTGCCTGGAAGAGATCAGGGAACACCGGGGAGCTGTTTTTT.

CDR3 nucleotide sequence: TGTGCCAGCAAACTGACAGGGAATCAGCCCCAGCATTTT. This codes for CASKLTGNQPQHF. The chain has TRBV2 and TRBJ1-5, with 7 bases identical to TRBD1. The CDR3 spans 13 residues. The J segment lost 4 bases and the V segment lost 7 bases, leaving 4 bases of the junction unmatched. CDR1 SNHLY and CDR2 FYNNEI come from the germline V gene.

The chain employs TRBV7-2 and TRBJ2-5, with 9 bases that match TRBD2. The CDR3 sequence is 17 residues long. Germline values: CDR1 SGHTA, CDR2 FQGNSA. J gave up 2 bases and V 5 bases, and 12 bases lay outside the gene matches. In DNA, the CDR3 is TGTGCCAGCAGCCCTCGGACCGCGGGAGGGAAGCAAGAGACCCAGTACTTC. This sequence encodes CASSPRTAGGKQETQYF. Full variable domain (remainder filled in from reference TRBV7-2 and TRBJ2-5): GAGVSQSPSNKVTEKGKDVELRCDPISGHTALYWYRQSLGQGLEFLIYFQGNSAPDKSGLPSDRFSAERTGGSVSTLTIQRTQQEDSAVYLCASSPRTAGGKQETQYFGPGTRLLVL.

The CDR3 here is CASTGVTNEKLFF. The CDR3 DNA is TGTGCCAGCACAGGGGTGACTAATGAAAAACTGTTTTTT. The chain uses TRBV6-5 and TRBJ1-4, with D possibly matching TRBD1 (6 bases). Germline assignment: CDR1 MNHEY and CDR2 SVGAGI. The length of the CDR3 is 13 residues. V was pared by 7 bases and J by 2 bases, with 8 bases between.

The chain has TRBV15 and TRBJ2-7, with 7 bases that match TRBD1. The length of the CDR3 is 15 residues. Germline V gene lookup returns CDR1 LNHNV and CDR2 YYDKDF (reference sequence). The V and J ends lost 3 bases and 5 bases, in that order; junction bases with no gene match: 10. CDR3 DNA sequence: TGTGCCACCAGCAGGCCAGACAGGGCCCCCAACGAGCAGTACTTC. This gives the protein CATSRPDRAPNEQYF.

The chain joins TRBV7-9 to TRBJ1-5, with 12 bases aligning to TRBD1. The CDR3 sequence is 17 residues long. Germline-derived CDR1 and CDR2 are SEHNR and FQNEAQ (reference sequence). V lost 5 bases, J lost 4 bases, and 9 bases stayed unmatched. In DNA, the CDR3 is TGTGCCAGCAGCCTAGGGACAGGGGGCGTGGGGAATCAGCCCCAGCATTTT. This translates into CASSLGTGGVGNQPQHF.

The chain has TRBV27 and TRBJ2-1; 8 bases line up with TRBD1. The CDR3 covers 15 residues. Germline V gene sequence: CDR1 MNHEY, CDR2 SMNVEV (reference sequence). V was clipped by 5 bases and J by 4 bases; unmatched bases: 7. The CDR3 coding sequence is TGTGCCAGCAGTCTCGGACAGGGAAGTTACAATGAGCAGTTCTTC. It codes for CASSLGQGSYNEQFF.

The chain combines TRBV9 with TRBJ2-2; no reliable D call. The V gene lost 0 bases and the J gene lost 2 bases, with 11 bases spanning the gap. CDR1 and CDR2 from the germline V gene are SGDLS and YYNGEE. This CDR3 is 16 amino acids long. The CDR3 DNA reads TGTGCCAGCAGCGTAGGAGGATCTCGCAACACCGGGGAGCTGTTTTTT. Its translation is CASSVGGSRNTGELFF.

The V call is TRBV7-8, the J call TRBJ2-7; D may be TRBD2 (5 bases). The germline V and J ends were trimmed by 5 bases and 6 bases, with 17 bases remaining between them. Germline assignment: CDR1 SGHVS and CDR2 FQNEAQ. CDR3 length: 14 residues. The CDR3 bases are TGTGCCAGCAGCCCCGCCTTGGGGAGCTTCGAGCAGTACTTC. This encodes CASSPALGSFEQYF.

V is TRBV28 and J is TRBJ2-7; 10 bases fit TRBD2. Germline trimming cut 3 bases from V and 9 bases from J; bases unmatched to any gene: 8. The CDR3 length is 14 residues. The germline CDR1 and CDR2 sequences are MDHEN and SYDVKM. The CDR3 nucleotides read TGTGCCAGCAGTTTTCTCAGCGGGGGGGTATGGCAGTACTTC. Protein product: CASSFLSGGVWQYF.

The CDR3: CASSRSGIIYEQYF. CDR3 in DNA: TGTGCCAGTAGTAGAAGCGGGATTATCTACGAGCAGTACTTC. This chain joins TRBV19 and TRBJ2-7; 7 bases align to TRBD2. The V segment lost 4 bases and the J segment 3 bases; nucleotides outside the gene matches: 6. Looked up from germline, CDR1 is LNHDA and CDR2 is SQIVND (reference sequence). The CDR3 loop spans 14 amino acids.

The chain joins TRBV2 to TRBJ2-5; D gene ambiguous. Per the germline V gene, CDR1 is SNHLY and CDR2 is FYNNEI. Deletions cut 2 bases from V and 1 base from J, with 5 bases between. CDR3 length: 13 amino acids. The CDR3, as DNA: TGTGCCAGCAGTGAATATTTCCAAGAGACCCAGTACTTC. It is translated as CASSEYFQETQYF. Full variable domain (missing parts from reference TRBV2 and TRBJ2-5): EPEVTQTPSHQVTQMGQEVILRCVPISNHLYFYWYRQILGQKVEFLVSFYNNEISEKSEIFDDQFSVERPDGSNFTLKIRSTKLEDSAMYFCASSEYFQETQYFGPGTRLLVL.

The chain employs TRBV28 and TRBJ1-2; possible D gene TRBD1, 5 bases. Germline-derived CDR1 and CDR2 are MDHEN and SYDVKM. The V end was cut by 5 bases, the J end by 4 bases, with 17 bases between. The CDR3 sequence is 15 residues long. CDR3 nucleotides: TGTGCCAGCAGTAACCAGGGTTCAACGGGCTATGGCTACACCTTC. Its translation is CASSNQGSTGYGYTF.

This chain uses TRBV19 with TRBJ2-5, with 7 bases fitting TRBD2. V lost 4 bases and J lost 2; bases outside the gene matches: 7. This CDR3 is built from 15 residues. CDR1 and CDR2 (germline): LNHDA, SQIVND (reference sequence). Here the CDR3 DNA reads TGTGCCAGTAGTAAGGCTCGGGGGGTACAAGAGACCCAGTACTTC. Its protein is CASSKARGVQETQYF.

V usage is TRBV10-3 and J usage is TRBJ2-5; tentative D call: TRBD1 (6 bases). V was clipped by 2 bases and J by 3 bases, with 10 bases between them. Germline assignment: CDR1 ENHRY and CDR2 SYGVKD. CDR3 size: 14 residues. CDR3 protein: CAISEPYREETQYF. The DNA of the CDR3 is TGTGCCATCAGTGAGCCGTACAGGGAAGAGACCCAGTACTTC.

The chain recombines TRBV5-6 with TRBJ2-7; 7 bases fit TRBD1. V lost 4 bases and J lost 3; bases outside the gene matches: 10. The CDR3 runs to 15 residues. CDR1 is SGHDT and CDR2 is YYEEEE in the germline V gene. The CDR3 DNA follows: TGTGCCAGCAGCGGACCCGGGGACAGCCTCTACGAGCAGTACTTC. Residues: CASSGPGDSLYEQYF.

V is TRBV18 and J is TRBJ2-7, with 7 bases that match TRBD2. After removal of 3 bases from V and 9 bases from J, the junction contained 17 bases not matched to a gene. The CDR3 contains 16 residues. Per the germline V gene, CDR1 is KGHSH and CDR2 is LQKENI. For the CDR3, the DNA is TGTGCCAGCTCACCGATCGGAGCGGGGCCCCCCCTGGTGCAGTACTTC. Translating gives CASSPIGAGPPLVQYF.

The chain joins TRBV15 to TRBJ1-3; D is undetermined. The germline V gene encodes CDR1 LNHNV and CDR2 YYDKDF (reference sequence). The CDR3 extends over 16 amino acids. V was trimmed by 0 bases and J by 1 base, leaving 10 bases between them. DNA for the CDR3: TGTGCCACCAGCAGAGATGGGCAGTATTCTGGAAACACCATATATTTT. This translates into CATSRDGQYSGNTIYF.

The J gene is TRBJ2-3, the V gene TRBV28; the D gene is possibly TRBD2 (6 bases). Germline CDR1 reads MDHEN; CDR2 reads SYDVKM. The CDR3 contains 16 residues. V was clipped by 2 bases and J by 4 bases, with 16 bases between them. The CDR3 DNA reads TGTGCCAGCAGTTTAAGAGGATTGGGGGGACCAGATACGCAGTATTTT. Protein sequence: CASSLRGLGGPDTQYF.

J is TRBJ2-3 and V is TRBV5-1; 8 nucleotides align to TRBD2. With V trimmed by 0 bases and J by 0 bases, 3 bases remained unmatched. Germline V CDR1 and CDR2: SGHRS, YFSETQ. The CDR3 length is 16 residues. The CDR3 spells CASSLATSASTDTQYF. In nucleotides, the CDR3 is TGCGCCAGCAGCTTGGCGACTAGCGCTAGCACAGATACGCAGTATTTT.

This rearrangement joins TRBV5-1 to TRBJ1-2, with 12 bases matching TRBD1. The V segment lost 3 bases and the J segment 8 bases; nucleotides outside the gene matches: 11. CDR1 SGHRS and CDR2 YFSETQ come from the germline V gene. The CDR3 has 16 residues. This CDR3 is CASSSQPGQGARGYTF. The CDR3 DNA reads TGCGCCAGCAGCTCACAGCCGGGACAGGGGGCGAGGGGCTACACCTTC.

V usage is TRBV29-1 and J usage is TRBJ2-5; D might be TRBD2 (6 bases). The CDR3 length is 14 residues. CDR1 and CDR2 (germline): SQVTM, ANQGSEA. V was clipped by 5 bases and J by 4 bases, with 17 bases between them. The CDR3 region is CSVRRDAGGETQYF. The CDR3, as DNA: TGCAGCGTTAGGAGGGACGCCGGTGGAGAGACCCAGTACTTC. The full variable domain, completed using reference TRBV29-1 and TRBJ2-5, is SAVISQKPSRDICQRGTSLTIQCQVDSQVTMMFWYRQQPGQSLTLIATANQGSEATYESGFVIDKFPISRPNLTFSTLTVSNMSPEDSSIYLCSVRRDAGGETQYFGPGTRLLVL.

The V and J genes are TRBV5-1 and TRBJ2-5; 13 bases match TRBD2. The V segment lost 7 bases and the J segment 11 bases; nucleotides outside the gene matches: 8. CDR1 and CDR2 from the germline V gene are SGHRS and YFSETQ. The CDR3 spans 13 residues. The CDR3 reads CASRLAGGTSQYF. CDR3 bases: TGCGCCAGCCGACTAGCGGGAGGTACGTCTCAGTACTTC.

This sequence joins TRBV6-1 and TRBJ1-2; D not certain. Per germline, CDR1 MNHNS and CDR2 SASEGT. The CDR3 contains 15 residues. Between the trimmed V and J ends, which lost 8 bases and 0 bases, there was a span of 16 bases. The CDR3 is CASGGSTITNYGYTF. The CDR3 DNA reads as TGTGCCAGCGGCGGTTCGACTATCACTAACTATGGCTACACCTTC.

The chain recombines TRBV29-1 with TRBJ1-2; TRBD1 agrees at 8 bases. J was trimmed by 8 bases and V by 3 bases; bases with no gene match: 8. Per the germline V gene, CDR1 is SQVTM and CDR2 is ANQGSEA. The CDR3 length is 13 residues. The CDR3 spells CSVEDRDPWGYTF. In DNA form, the CDR3 reads TGCAGCGTTGAGGACAGGGATCCGTGGGGCTACACCTTC.

The V and J genes are TRBV28 and TRBJ1-4; D possibly corresponds to TRBD1 (5 bases). The ends were cut back, 8 bases at V and 0 bases at J, with 22 bases in the middle. The CDR3 loop spans 18 amino acids. Germline-derived CDR1 and CDR2 are MDHEN and SYDVKM. The CDR3 coding sequence is TGTGCCAGCCGACTTGGGGGGGACGCCGGCACAACTAATGAAAAACTGTTTTTT. Protein: CASRLGGDAGTTNEKLFF.